This T cell receptor (beta chain) came from a study of cytomegalovirus exposure and HLA in healthy donors listed by TCRdb under 2017. The study in broad terms: An earlier analysis of about 560 of the donors reported under 300 Gb of sequence data and 117 million unique TCR beta sequences obtained from about 170 million T cells. About 300 gigabases of sequencing data and roughly 80 million unique TCR sequences made up an early release that covered several hundred HLA-typed donors. Among the approximately 430 genotyped donors, about 83% belonged to the genetic ancestry cluster associated with self-reported Caucasian donors. The study aimed to test whether cataloging public T cell receptors could reveal signatures of past pathogen exposure. The study used immunosequencing to profile the T cell repertoires of some 600 subjects and linked those repertoires to cytomegalovirus serostatus. In addition to the first cohort of approximately 650 subjects, a separate validation cohort of approximately 130 different subjects was used. To predict cytomegalovirus infection status, the study combined high-throughput TCR immunosequencing, statistical association of individual TCRs with disease status, and machine learning. A later analysis re-analyzed previously published TCR beta repertoires from about 600 donors and added high-resolution HLA genotyping to study TCR occurrence patterns. Rather than drawing on any new phenotypic data, the later analysis identified candidate immune exposures from TCR beta sequences and the way those sequences occurred across donors. To decide whether each TCR beta V gene segment behaved as functional or pseudogenic, an earlier analysis of over 500 of the donors relied on high-throughput TCR beta sequencing. Donor age, sex, ethnicity and CMV serostatus were compiled together with the repertoire data. A later genetic analysis took genome-wide SNP genotypes for about three fifths of the 666 donors and used that subset as a discovery cohort. Every repertoire in the discovery cohort had been generated on one and the same sequencing platform. Class I and class II HLA loci were covered by the typing at four-digit resolution. The number of donors typed differed by locus, with roughly 620-630 for A, B, C, DRB1 and DQB1, more than 500 for DQA1, some 570 for DPA1, and over 400 for DPB1. About five DR-DQ haplotypes were treated as single units for association and clustering because of strong linkage in the cohort. On average, roughly 200,000 unique TCR beta nucleotide sequences were sequenced per donor among more than 350 genotyped donors of the cohort, with approximately 18% of those sequences being non-productive. General study outcomes and caveats: A later analysis found that TCR association rates varied across HLA loci, with DRB1 alleles showing the most associated TCRs and HLA-C alleles the fewest. Immune exposure information for the cohort was limited to CMV serostatus. The presence/absence analyses assumed that sequencing depth was roughly uniform across donors, and that assumption may not be true. Strong co-occurrence of HLA alleles, especially DR and DQ, made assigning TCR associations to individual alleles difficult. In a later genetic analysis, a missense DCLRE1C variant was associated with V-gene and J-gene trimming of TCR beta chains, and the association was replicated in an independent cohort. Only TCR beta chains were sequenced in this cohort, and the absence of alpha or paired-chain data limited detectable features. An earlier analysis of 587 of the donors showed that most TCR beta V segments appeared in productive rearrangements either about 87% or about 30% of the time, which broadly matched IMGT annotations. The study gave a list of under 200 TCR beta chains associated with cytomegalovirus. According to a later genetic analysis, donors in an Asian-associated ancestry cluster had fewer N-insertions in productive TCRs than the approximately 650-donor mean. Most CMV-associated TCR beta chains appeared to be HLA-restricted in a later analysis, and the HLA associations seemed to be driven largely by CMV exposure. Several of the top co-occurrence clusters appeared to be linked to parvovirus B19, influenza, CMV and Epstein-Barr virus, according to a later analysis. A further reported finding was that TCR beta sequences accurately predicted the HLA-A and HLA-B alleles for most subjects in the first cohort. Cytomegalovirus status was reported to be diagnosed by the classifier with high specificity and sensitivity in both the original and validation cohorts. Linkage disequilibrium might explain the correlated functional status among segregating V segments, but an unknown experimental factor could not be ruled out. Most TCR sequences were seen in very few donors, while some public TCRs were found in many individuals. A later analysis associated 16,951 TCR beta sequences with specific HLA alleles at a false discovery rate of 0.05. According to the authors, the approach could potentially be generalized to other disease states and immunological phenotypes. The earlier analysis of fewer than 750 of the donors excluded fewer than 20 rarely observed V segments, including chromosome 9 orphons, because counts were too low. HLA typing was unavailable for some donors at each locus, so association tests used only the typed subset. A cluster of highly shared sequence variants was judged likely to be a technical artifact of the sequencing pipeline. Compared with equally common non-associated chains, HLA-associated TCR beta chains in a later analysis were more clonally expanded and had lower generation probabilities. A few of the identified cytomegalovirus-associated TCR beta chains were confirmed in vitro to be specific for cytomegalovirus antigens.

Worth noting for this clone: It lacks a known antigen. Base qualities were left out, and no much larger clone turns up one base away.

The library was built by means of the immunoSEQ multiplex PCR assay. For the multiplex PCR, a mixture combining 60 forward primers for TCR Vbeta segments and 13 reverse primers for TCR Jbeta segments was used. The CDR3 region of rearranged TCR beta genes was amplified from genomic DNA with a multiplex PCR assay. The Illumina HiSeq System was used to sequence the amplified TCR beta libraries as 87-base-pair reads. Concerning the study's data processing: In a later analysis, 70 million to 95 million unique TCR beta chains were counted across the roughly 700 repertoires, and roughly 11 million of these chains were shared by at least two donors. A nearest-neighbor algorithm error-corrected the raw reads and collapsed the reads into unique sequences, merging closely related sequences to remove PCR and sequencing errors. To assign V, D and J gene segments, CDR3 sequences were aligned to IMGT reference sequences. For a sequence to be retained, a match of at least six nucleotides to both a V gene segment and a J gene segment was required. Rearrangements were classified as productive when the CDR3 lacked stop codons and remained in frame with V and J, and all other rearrangements were classified as non-productive. CDR3 was defined by IMGT convention, running from the second conserved V-encoded cysteine to the conserved J-encoded phenylalanine. The earlier analysis of 587 of the donors excluded sequences that lacked an unambiguous match to a single V gene segment. An earlier analysis of just under 600 of the donors called V segments functional above 56.7% productive rearrangements and segregating when the between-donor standard deviation exceeded 5%. To diagnose cytomegalovirus status from the catalog of TCR beta chain sequences, a statistical classification framework was built. In a later analysis, V and J genes were assigned by comparing TCR nucleotide sequences against IMGT/GENE-DB human TR gene sequences. Using the TCRdist pipeline, a later analysis assigned CDR3 sequences along with most-parsimonious VDJ recombination scenarios. In a later analysis, each TCR beta chain was defined by its CDR3 amino acid sequence together with its V-gene family, and reads lacking a unique V-gene family were excluded. To address suspected cross-contamination and a sequencing artifact, a later analysis removed some 620 highly shared, low-generation-probability nucleotide sequences. For each public chain, a later analysis derived a clonal expansion index from normalized ranks of inferred template counts within each repertoire. A later analysis computed generation probabilities with a VDJ recombination model fitted to out-of-frame rearrangements, and checked the results against IGoR. In a later analysis, hypergeometric tests were used to score TCR-TCR, TCR-HLA and TCR-CMV co-occurrence, with a repertoire-size bias correction applied to TCR pairs. A later analysis estimated false discovery rates by permuting HLA or CMV assignments 20 times. A later analysis grouped co-occurring TCRs with DBSCAN, adding TCRdist sequence similarity when clustering within HLA-allele-positive subsets. Repertoires with fewer than 30,000 or more than 120,000 public chains, plus five repertoires with anomalous nucleotide sharing, were excluded from co-occurrence clustering. As stored in TCRdb, this immuneACCESS dataset retains in-frame rearrangements with V and J assigned. A fraction of the clones does not appear; measured against another copy, unresolved V genes explain less than half of the discrepancy, and the remainder lacks a known reason. V, J and clone size are taken as reported in that table, and D and trimming were inferred from the DNA itself. Within this sample are 85,000 to 95,000 clones, with under 80% of them counted one time only. The top ten constitute 20% to 25% of the sample.

The cohort consisted of 666 healthy bone marrow donors. Cohort members were all nominally healthy when sampled, although unrecorded immune exposures were likely present. The donor was CMV seropositive and was included in the group of 250 to 350 seropositive cohort members. A peripheral blood sample was provided by each donor, and peripheral blood mononuclear cells were used for TCR beta sequencing. The Qiagen DNeasy Blood Extraction Kit was used to extract genomic DNA from the blood cell samples. Specimen: PBMCs. The sequence was collected from a man younger than 45 in good health and CMV-seropositive.

The DNA sequence is given as TGTGCCAGCAGTGAATATATTCAGGGGACAGGGGGCGGGAAACTGTTTTTT. This is translated as CASSEYIQGTGGGKLFF. The chain uses TRBV25-1 and TRBJ1-4; TRBD1 aligns with 12 central bases. CDR1 and CDR2 (MGHDK, SYGVNS) derive from the germline V gene. Measured from the cysteine to the phenylalanine, the CDR3 is 17 residues long. Only the CDR3 part of the read is kept: 51 bases, read in frame from the first base. V is trimmed back by 0 bases and J by 11 bases, and the junction contains 10 bases that no gene match accounts for.